This T cell receptor beta chain was recovered during a study of shared clonotypes between healthy human individuals. The authors distributed each subset's genomic DNA evenly over several immunoSEQ plates. Here immunoSEQ multiplex PCR was the method, and the copy in TCRdb shows in-frame clones only, minus some. This sample has 550,000 to 800,000 clones; about 92% occur once, and the top ten carry about 34%. This CDR3 region has 11 residues. CDR1 is SGHRS and CDR2 is YFSETQ in the germline V gene. Trimming pared 4 bases from V and 9 bases from J, leaving 8 bases between. CD8 memory cells included CD45RO+ cells plus CCR7-negative CD45RA+ TemRA cells. This clone showed up just once.

This receptor was identified in a man aged 18 to 30 in good health. Some clones in this sample may be carry-over from other donors' samples. This sequence joins TRBV5-1 and TRBJ2-1; D not certain. Input material: memory CD8+ T cells from PBMCs. Regarding subset: CD45RO+ cells pooled with CCR7-negative TemRA cells. This CDR3 is CASSPSIEQFF. The CDR3 DNA reads as TGCGCCAGCAGCCCCTCAATTGAGCAGTTCTTC. Combining the CDR3 with reference TRBV5-1 and TRBJ2-1 gives the whole variable domain KAGVTQTPRYLIKTRGQQVTLSCSPISGHRSVSWYQQTPGQGLQFLFEYFSETQRNKGNFPGRFSGRQFSNSRSEMNVSTLELGDSALYLCASSPSIEQFFGPGTRLTVL.